The next 7 T cell receptor beta chains were all read from a single sample in a study of technical replicates of blood from a handful of donors. Only in-frame clones appear in the TCRdb table, and some are missing; sequencing was by immunoSEQ multiplex PCR. The sample yields about 88,000 clones, about nine tenths seen once. Sequenced input: T cells isolated from PBMCs. The receptors were sampled from a human donor in good health.

The V and J genes are TRBV18 and TRBJ2-1, with TRBD2 as a possible D gene (7 bases). The CDR3 runs 15 residues. From germline, CDR1 is KGHSH and CDR2 LQKENI. Trimming removed 3 bases from V and 8 bases from J, with 17 bases in between. In nucleotides, the CDR3 is TGTGCCAGCTCACCTTACCAGCGGGACATCCATGAGCAGTTCTTC. Residues: CASSPYQRDIHEQFF.

The sample holds one count of this clone. The chain couples TRBV19 to TRBJ1-4; possibly TRBD1 for D (5 bases). In germline, CDR1 is LNHDA, CDR2 SQIVND (reference sequence). The CDR3 has 15 amino acids. V shed 5 bases and J shed 4 bases, with 14 bases lying between them. The CDR3 sequence: CASSPPRRGNEKLFF. DNA of the CDR3: TGTGCCAGTAGTCCCCCTCGGAGGGGTAATGAAAAACTGTTTTTT.

This chain uses TRBV11-2 with TRBJ1-2, with 11 bases that match TRBD1. Trimming at V came to 5 bases and at J to 5 bases, leaving 16 bases not matched to a gene. The germline gives CDR1 SGHAT, CDR2 FQNNGV. CDR3 length: 18 residues. In DNA form, the CDR3 reads TGTGCCAGCAGCCAGGGAGACAGGACAGGGGGCGCATTGTATGGCTACACCTTC. Encoded protein: CASSQGDRTGGALYGYTF.

This chain uses TRBV27 with TRBJ2-1; the D gene is possibly TRBD1 (6 bases). Germline lookup yields CDR1 MNHEY and CDR2 SMNVEV (reference sequence). The V and J ends lost 5 bases and 4 bases respectively, with 12 bases between them. The CDR3 sequence is 14 residues long. CDR3 residues: CASSAGDIYNEQFF. As DNA, the CDR3 is TGTGCCAGCAGTGCAGGGGACATTTACAATGAGCAGTTCTTC.

The V call is TRBV6-5, the J call TRBJ2-1; 11 nucleotides match TRBD2. V dropped 7 bases and J dropped 8; count of bases not matched to a gene: 10. The CDR3 sequence is 15 residues long. CDR1 is MNHEY and CDR2 is SVGAGI in the germline V gene. The chain's CDR3 is CASTPTSGSSDEQFF. The CDR3 nucleotides are TGTGCCAGCACCCCCACTAGCGGGAGTAGCGATGAGCAGTTCTTC.

The count of this clone is one. This rearrangement joins TRBV13 to TRBJ2-7; TRBD2 matches at 13 bases. The CDR3 length is 16 residues. Looked up from germline, CDR1 is PRHDT and CDR2 is FYEKMQ (reference sequence). The J segment lost 1 base and the V segment lost 3 bases, leaving 3 bases of the junction unmatched. As DNA, the CDR3 is TGTGCCAGCAGCTTGTCGGGACTAGCGGGGTCCTACGAGCAGTACTTC. Translated, it gives CASSLSGLAGSYEQYF.

A few counts support this clone. The rearrangement joins TRBV12-5 to TRBJ1-6; D not resolved. Looked up from germline, CDR1 is LGHNT and CDR2 is FRNRAP. The CDR3 is made up of 18 amino acids. Trimming removed 1 base at V and 10 bases at J, with 23 bases between. CDR3 protein: CASGLGRVPGRTPSPLHF. CDR3 sequence (DNA): TGTGCTAGTGGTTTGGGGAGGGTTCCAGGCCGAACCCCGTCACCCCTCCACTTT.